These 20 T cell receptor beta chains were sequenced from one sample in a study of blood T cell repertoires in COVID-19. TCRdb keeps only in-frame clones here, not all; method: immunoSEQ multiplex PCR. The repertoire holds about 170,000 clones, with approximately 80% as singletons. Sequenced: peripheral blood. These receptors all come from a man between 60 and 70 years old with acute or convalescent COVID-19.

The V and J genes are TRBV3-1 (or the pseudogene TRBV3-2) and TRBJ1-2; 10 bases fit TRBD1. CDR1 is LGHDT and CDR2 is YNNKEL in the germline V gene (reference sequence). The V and J ends lost 2 bases and 7 bases, in that order; junction bases with no gene match: 4. CDR3 length equals 14 residues. The CDR3 nucleotides are TGTGCCAGCAGCCAATCAGGGACAGGGGCTGGCTACACCTTC. This encodes CASSQSGTGAGYTF.

This clone was recorded only once. This chain links TRBV27 with TRBJ2-1, with TRBD2 matching over 12 bases. This CDR3 has 16 amino acids. Per the germline V gene, CDR1 is MNHEY and CDR2 is SMNVEV (reference sequence). The V segment lost 5 bases and the J segment 3 bases; nucleotides outside the gene matches: 5. The CDR3 protein is CASSKLAGGYYNEQFF. The CDR3 coding sequence is TGTGCCAGCAGTAAACTAGCGGGGGGCTACTACAATGAGCAGTTCTTC.

The chain carries TRBV4-3 and TRBJ2-3, with TRBD2 matching over 10 bases. The germline V gene encodes CDR1 LGHNA and CDR2 YSLEER. CDR3 length: 17 amino acids. V shed 1 base, J shed 7 bases, and the junction held 11 bases outside the gene matches. CDR3 protein: CASSQVLIAGGKNTQYF. As DNA, the CDR3 is TGCGCCAGCAGCCAAGTGTTAATAGCGGGGGGTAAAAATACGCAGTATTTT.

The chain joins TRBV12-3 or TRBV12-4 to TRBJ2-7, with a possible D match to TRBD1 (6 bases). V was shortened by 6 bases and J by 5 bases, with 14 bases between the two germline ends. The CDR3 runs to 13 residues. The CDR3 protein is CASRSGTTHEQYF. Here the CDR3 DNA reads TGTGCCAGCAGATCCGGGACAACCCACGAGCAGTACTTC.

The chain couples TRBV29-1 to TRBJ1-1, with 7 bases lining up with TRBD1. Germline loops: CDR1 SQVTM, CDR2 ANQGSEA. CDR3 size: 15 residues. With V trimmed by 5 bases and J by 1 base, 10 bases remained unmatched. For the CDR3, the DNA is TGCAGCGTTCGCCAATTGACAGGGTCGAACACTGAAGCTTTCTTT. Translated: CSVRQLTGSNTEAFF.

In nucleotides, the CDR3 is TGTGCCAGCAGCCAGCTAGCGGGGGGATACAATGAGCAGTTCTTC. This encodes CASSQLAGGYNEQFF. This sequence joins TRBV11-1 and TRBJ2-1; TRBD2 aligns across 11 bases. V trimming: 5 bases; J trimming: 4 bases; junction bases outside the gene matches: 4. Germline lookup yields CDR1 SGHAT and CDR2 FQDESV (reference sequence). The CDR3 loop spans 15 amino acids.

A few counts support this clone. The chain is built from TRBV20-1 and TRBJ2-7; possible D gene TRBD1, 5 bases. V shed 5 bases and J shed 3 bases, with 8 bases lying between them. Germline V lookup: CDR1 DFQATT, CDR2 SNEGSKA (reference sequence). The CDR3 covers 11 residues. CDR3: CSASDSYEQYF. CDR3 bases: TGCAGTGCTTCTGACAGCTACGAGCAGTACTTC.

The chain links TRBV3-1 (or the pseudogene TRBV3-2) to TRBJ2-3, with TRBD2 identical over 16 bases. Germline values: CDR1 LGHDT, CDR2 YNNKEL (reference sequence). V lost 4 bases to trimming and J lost 13 bases; unmatched junction nucleotides: 5. The CDR3 has 14 amino acids. This chain's CDR3 is CASSPGTSGGAEYF. In DNA form, the CDR3 reads TGTGCCAGCAGCCCCGGGACTAGCGGGGGGGCCGAGTATTTT.

The gene calls are TRBV20-1 and TRBJ2-3, with D perhaps matching TRBD1 (5 bases). The CDR3 totals 11 residues. Trimming took 6 bases from V and 2 from J, leaving 6 bases between them. Per germline, CDR1 DFQATT and CDR2 SNEGSKA (reference sequence). CDR3 loop: CSAGLTDTQYF. The DNA of the CDR3 is TGCAGTGCGGGGCTCACAGATACGCAGTATTTT.

This clone was found once. This sequence joins TRBV15 and TRBJ1-1; unclear D gene. The CDR3 is 15 amino acids. From germline, CDR1 is LNHNV and CDR2 YYDKDF (reference sequence). V dropped 0 bases and J dropped 5 bases, with 13 bases sitting between them. The CDR3 is CATSRDLGSRTEAFF. The CDR3 DNA reads as TGTGCCACCAGCAGAGACTTGGGGAGTAGGACTGAAGCTTTCTTT.

This chain connects TRBV6-2 or TRBV6-3 to TRBJ1-2; 8 nucleotides agree with TRBD1. CDR3 length: 16 amino acids. After removal of 3 bases from V and 5 bases from J, the junction contained 11 bases not matched to a gene. Per the germline V gene, CDR1 is MNHEY and CDR2 is SVGEGT. CDR3 region: CASSYLAGGARYGYTF. The CDR3 region has the DNA TGTGCCAGCAGTTATCTGGCAGGGGGCGCGAGATATGGCTACACCTTC.

The rearrangement uses TRBV9 and TRBJ1-1; weak D call: TRBD1 (6 bases). This CDR3 contains 17 residues. In germline, CDR1 is SGDLS, CDR2 YYNGEE. Trimming took 3 bases from V and 1 from J, leaving 19 bases between them. In nucleotides, the CDR3 is TGTGCCAGCAGCGAACCAGACAGGACTGGGGCGAACACTGAAGCTTTCTTT. It is translated as CASSEPDRTGANTEAFF.

The chain couples TRBV18 to TRBJ2-1, with 10 bases fitting TRBD2. This CDR3 has 16 residues. Germline V gene data show CDR1 as KGHSH and CDR2 as LQKENI. After removal of 0 bases from V and 9 bases from J, the junction contained 8 bases not matched to a gene. The CDR3 nucleotides are TGTGCCAGCTCACCACCGAGCGGGGGGGTCTTCGTTGAGCAGTTCTTC. Translation gives CASSPPSGGVFVEQFF.

The V and J genes are TRBV27 and TRBJ1-1; 7 bases are shared with TRBD1. V was pared by 3 bases and J by 5 bases, with 3 bases of the junction left unmatched. In germline, CDR1 is MNHEY, CDR2 SMNVEV (reference sequence). This CDR3 comprises 13 residues. The CDR3 here is CASSFRGLTEAFF. The CDR3 coding sequence is TGTGCCAGCAGTTTTAGGGGGCTGACTGAAGCTTTCTTT.

CDR3 amino acids: CASSFRAGSLSSYNEQFF. CDR3 nucleotide sequence: TGCGCCAGCAGCTTCAGGGCAGGTTCCCTCAGCTCCTACAATGAGCAGTTCTTC. The V call is TRBV5-1, the J call TRBJ2-1; TRBD1 is a possible D gene (5 bases). Trimming shortened V by 2 bases and J by 0 bases, and 18 bases separated the two germline ends. Germline V lookup: CDR1 SGHRS, CDR2 YFSETQ. The CDR3 runs to 18 residues.

The V gene is TRBV9, the J gene TRBJ2-1, with 7 nucleotides matching TRBD1. Unmatched junction bases numbered 1, after V lost 7 bases and J lost 3 bases. CDR1 and CDR2 from the germline V gene are SGDLS and YYNGEE. The CDR3 runs 12 residues. Here the CDR3 reads CASGTDYNEQFF. The CDR3 nucleotides read TGTGCCAGCGGGACAGACTACAATGAGCAGTTCTTC.

V and J are TRBV7-2 and TRBJ2-6, with a possible D match to TRBD1 (6 bases). Germline loops: CDR1 SGHTA, CDR2 FQGNSA. This CDR3 region has 15 residues. V lost 5 bases, J lost 0 bases, and 8 bases lay in between. In DNA form, the CDR3 reads TGTGCCAGCAGCATGGACAGCTCTGGGGCCAACGTCCTGACTTTC. Protein sequence: CASSMDSSGANVLTF.

J is TRBJ1-1 and V is TRBV18, with a possible D match to TRBD1 (5 bases). The CDR3 is 14 amino acids. Germline V gives CDR1 KGHSH, CDR2 LQKENI. Trimming took 2 bases from V and 7 from J, leaving 14 bases between them. CDR3 residues: CASSPRGGTHEAFF. CDR3 nucleotides: TGTGCCAGCTCACCAAGAGGAGGGACCCATGAAGCTTTCTTT.

This clone was found once. The J gene is TRBJ1-2, the V gene TRBV6-2 or TRBV6-3; D is uncertain. Germline CDR1 MNHEY, CDR2 SVGEGT. Trimming removed 2 bases from V and 7 bases from J, with 17 bases in between. The CDR3 loop spans 15 amino acids. CDR3 coding DNA: TGTGCCAGCAGTTACAAAGGCGGACTCTCCTTTGGCTACACCTTC. This gives the protein CASSYKGGLSFGYTF.

This chain links TRBV21-1 with TRBJ2-7; the table's D call, TRBD1, was not checked against the DNA. TRBV21-1 is designated a pseudogene. This CDR3 is built from 16 residues. CDR3: CASSPEPRDRAYEQYF. The DNA of the CDR3 is TGTGCCAGCAGCCCTGAGCCCCGGGACAGGGCCTACGAGCAGTACTTC.